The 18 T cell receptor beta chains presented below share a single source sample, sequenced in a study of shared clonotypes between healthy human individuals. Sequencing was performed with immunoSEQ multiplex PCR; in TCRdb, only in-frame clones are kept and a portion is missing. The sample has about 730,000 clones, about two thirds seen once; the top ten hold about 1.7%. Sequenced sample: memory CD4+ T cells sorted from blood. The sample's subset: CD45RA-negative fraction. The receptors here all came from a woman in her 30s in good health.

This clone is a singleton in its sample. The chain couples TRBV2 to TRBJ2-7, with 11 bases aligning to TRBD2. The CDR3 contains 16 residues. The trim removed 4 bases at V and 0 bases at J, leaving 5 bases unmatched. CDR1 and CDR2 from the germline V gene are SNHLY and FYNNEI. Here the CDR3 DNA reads TGTGCCAGCAGTGGGGGACTAGCGGAGAGCTCCTACGAGCAGTACTTC. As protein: CASSGGLAESSYEQYF.

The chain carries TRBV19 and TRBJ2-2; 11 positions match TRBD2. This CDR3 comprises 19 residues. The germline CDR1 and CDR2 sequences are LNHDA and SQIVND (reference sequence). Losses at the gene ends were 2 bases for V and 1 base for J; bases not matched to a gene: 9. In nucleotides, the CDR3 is TGTGCCAGTAGTATATCGGGGACTAGCGGCCTGGGGAACACCGGGGAGCTGTTTTTT. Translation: CASSISGTSGLGNTGELFF.

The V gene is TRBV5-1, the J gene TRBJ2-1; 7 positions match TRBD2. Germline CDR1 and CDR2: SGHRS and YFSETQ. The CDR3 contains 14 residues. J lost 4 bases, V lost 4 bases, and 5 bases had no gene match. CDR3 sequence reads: CASSRTRSYNEQFF. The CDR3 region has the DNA TGCGCCAGCAGCCGGACTAGGTCTTACAATGAGCAGTTCTTC.

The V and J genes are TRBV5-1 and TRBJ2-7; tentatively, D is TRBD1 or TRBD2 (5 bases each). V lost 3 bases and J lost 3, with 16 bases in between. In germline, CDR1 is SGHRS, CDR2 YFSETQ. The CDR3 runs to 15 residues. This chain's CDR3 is CASSSSGTELYEQYF. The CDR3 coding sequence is TGCGCCAGCAGCTCCTCCGGGACGGAACTCTACGAGCAGTACTTC.

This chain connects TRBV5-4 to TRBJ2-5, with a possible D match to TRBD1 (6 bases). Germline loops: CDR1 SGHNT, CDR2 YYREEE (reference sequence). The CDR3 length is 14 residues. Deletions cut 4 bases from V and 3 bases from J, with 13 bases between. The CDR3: CASSAARTEETQYF. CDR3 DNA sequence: TGTGCCAGCAGCGCGGCCCGGACAGAAGAGACCCAGTACTTC. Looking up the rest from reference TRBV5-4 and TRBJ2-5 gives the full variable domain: ETGVTQSPTHLIKTRGQQVTLRCSSQSGHNTVSWYQQALGQGPQFIFQYYREEENGRGNFPPRFSGLQFPNYSSELNVNALELDDSALYLCASSAARTEETQYFGPGTRLLVL.

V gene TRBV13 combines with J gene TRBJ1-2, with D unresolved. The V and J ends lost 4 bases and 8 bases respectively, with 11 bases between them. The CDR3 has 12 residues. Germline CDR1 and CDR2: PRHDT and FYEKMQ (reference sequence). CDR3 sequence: CASSSRRGGYTF. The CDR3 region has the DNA TGTGCCAGCAGCTCCCGTAGAGGGGGCTACACCTTC.

Here the CDR3 reads CASSTDRGLGEQYF. CDR3 sequence (DNA): TGTGCCAGCAGCACAGACAGGGGGCTCGGGGAGCAGTACTTC. V is TRBV7-2 and J is TRBJ2-5; 10 bases agree with TRBD1. Germline assignment: CDR1 SGHTA and CDR2 FQGNSA. The CDR3 has 14 amino acids. The V segment lost 5 bases and the J segment 11 bases; nucleotides outside the gene matches: 11.

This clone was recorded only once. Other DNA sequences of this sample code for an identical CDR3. The CDR3 nucleotides are TGTGCCAGCAGCCTTAGAGGCAATGAGCAGTTCTTC. It translates to CASSLRGNEQFF. V usage is TRBV7-2 and J usage is TRBJ2-1, with D unresolved. From germline, CDR1 is SGHTA and CDR2 FQGNSA. The V and J ends lost 5 bases and 6 bases respectively, with 8 bases between them. The CDR3 contains 12 residues. Looking up the rest from reference TRBV7-2 and TRBJ2-1 gives the full variable domain: GAGVSQSPSNKVTEKGKDVELRCDPISGHTALYWYRQSLGQGLEFLIYFQGNSAPDKSGLPSDRFSAERTGGSVSTLTIQRTQQEDSAVYLCASSLRGNEQFFGPGTRLTVL.

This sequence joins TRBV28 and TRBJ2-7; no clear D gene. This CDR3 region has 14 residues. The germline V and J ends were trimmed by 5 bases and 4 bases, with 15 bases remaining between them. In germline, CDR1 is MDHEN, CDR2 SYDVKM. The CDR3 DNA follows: TGTGCCAGCAGTCTACCCTTGGAGAGGTACGAGCAGTACTTC. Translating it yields CASSLPLERYEQYF.

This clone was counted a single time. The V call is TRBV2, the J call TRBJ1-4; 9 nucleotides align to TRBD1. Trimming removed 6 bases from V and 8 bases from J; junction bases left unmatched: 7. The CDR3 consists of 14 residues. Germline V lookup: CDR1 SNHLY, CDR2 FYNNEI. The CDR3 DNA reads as TGTGCCAGCAGGGCGGGACAGGGATGGGAAAAACTGTTTTTT. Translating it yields CASRAGQGWEKLFF. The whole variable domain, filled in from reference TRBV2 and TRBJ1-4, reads EPEVTQTPSHQVTQMGQEVILRCVPISNHLYFYWYRQILGQKVEFLVSFYNNEISEKSEIFDDQFSVERPDGSNFTLKIRSTKLEDSAMYFCASRAGQGWEKLFFGSGTQLSVL.

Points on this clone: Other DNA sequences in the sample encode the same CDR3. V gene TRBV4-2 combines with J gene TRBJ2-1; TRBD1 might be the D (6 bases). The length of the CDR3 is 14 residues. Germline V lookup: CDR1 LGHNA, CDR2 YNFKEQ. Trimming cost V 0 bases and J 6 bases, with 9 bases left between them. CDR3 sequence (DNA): TGTGCCAGCAGCCAAGAGACAGGTAGCAATGAGCAGTTCTTC. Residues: CASSQETGSNEQFF.

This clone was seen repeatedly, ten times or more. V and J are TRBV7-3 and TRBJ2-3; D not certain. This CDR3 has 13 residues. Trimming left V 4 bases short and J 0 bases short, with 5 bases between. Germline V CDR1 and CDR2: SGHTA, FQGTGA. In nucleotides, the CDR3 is TGTGCCAGCAGCTCTACTAGCACAGATACGCAGTATTTT. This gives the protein CASSSTSTDTQYF.

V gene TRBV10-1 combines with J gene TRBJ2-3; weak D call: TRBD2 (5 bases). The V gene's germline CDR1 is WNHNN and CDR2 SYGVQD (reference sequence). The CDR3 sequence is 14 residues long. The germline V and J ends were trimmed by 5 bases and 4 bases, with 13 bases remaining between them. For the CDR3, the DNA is TGCGCCAGCAGTCGTGGAGAGGGCCCAGATACGCAGTATTTT. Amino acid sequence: CASSRGEGPDTQYF.

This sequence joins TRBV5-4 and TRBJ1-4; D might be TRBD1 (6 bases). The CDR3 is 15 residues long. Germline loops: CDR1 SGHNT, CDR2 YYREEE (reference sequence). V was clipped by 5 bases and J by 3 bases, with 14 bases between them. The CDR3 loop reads CASSFPRGANEKLFF. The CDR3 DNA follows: TGTGCCAGCAGTTTTCCGAGGGGGGCTAATGAAAAACTGTTTTTT.

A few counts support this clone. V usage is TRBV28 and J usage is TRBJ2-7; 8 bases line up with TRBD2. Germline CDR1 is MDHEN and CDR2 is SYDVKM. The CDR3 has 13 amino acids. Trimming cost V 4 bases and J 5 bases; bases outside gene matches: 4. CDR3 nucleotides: TGTGCCAGCAGTTCGGGGGGGAAGGACGAGCAGTACTTC. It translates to CASSSGGKDEQYF.

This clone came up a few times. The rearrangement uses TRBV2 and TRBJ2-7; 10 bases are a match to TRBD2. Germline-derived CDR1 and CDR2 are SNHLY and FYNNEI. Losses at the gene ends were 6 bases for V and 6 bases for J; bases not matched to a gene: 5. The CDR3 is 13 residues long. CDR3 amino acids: CASSTSGKGEQYF. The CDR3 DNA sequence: TGTGCCAGCAGCACTAGCGGGAAGGGCGAGCAGTACTTC.

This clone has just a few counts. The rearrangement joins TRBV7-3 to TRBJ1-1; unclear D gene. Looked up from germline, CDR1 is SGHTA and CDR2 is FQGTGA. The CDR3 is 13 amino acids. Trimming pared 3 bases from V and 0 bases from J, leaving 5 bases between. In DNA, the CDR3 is TGTGCCAGCAGCTTTGCAATGAACACTGAAGCTTTCTTT. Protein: CASSFAMNTEAFF.

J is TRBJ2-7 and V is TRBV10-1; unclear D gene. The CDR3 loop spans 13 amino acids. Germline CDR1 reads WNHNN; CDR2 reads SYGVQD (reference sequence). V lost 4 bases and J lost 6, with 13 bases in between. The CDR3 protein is CASSVGRWGEQYF. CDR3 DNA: TGCGCCAGCAGTGTGGGAAGATGGGGCGAGCAGTACTTC.